These T cell receptor beta chains were read from a single sample in a study of cytomegalovirus exposure and HLA in healthy donors. Profiling relied on immunoSEQ multiplex PCR, and the TCRdb table lists in-frame clones only, not all of them. The table shows about 150,000 clones, with 70% to 90% occurring only once. The sequenced sample consisted of PBMCs. These receptors all come from a man younger than 45 in good health and CMV-seropositive. Each CDR3 is given with its conserved first and last residue. A D gene is named only where the DNA matches it firmly. The size entry is marked missing in some rows and otherwise reads once, few, many or a size class.

CASSQGGETNEKLFF TGCGCCAGCAGCCAAGGGGGAGAAACTAATGAAAAACTGTTTTTT NA 15 NA TRBJ1-4 TRBV4-1
CASSADRGQSGYTF TGTGCCAGCAGTGCGGACAGGGGGCAAAGCGGCTACACCTTC TRBD1 14 NA TRBJ1-2 TRBV2
CASSGLVGAGELFF TGTGCCAGCAGCGGACTAGTTGGCGCCGGGGAGCTGTTTTTT NA 14 NA TRBJ2-2 TRBV9
CASVGTGAYEQYF TGTGCCAGCGTCGGGACAGGGGCATACGAGCAGTACTTC TRBD1 13 NA TRBJ2-7 TRBV27
CAIRPGQGSDTQYF TGTGCCATCAGACCGGGACAGGGATCAGATACGCAGTATTTT TRBD1 14 NA TRBJ2-3 TRBV10-3
CASSLVLALGDTQYF TGCGCCAGCAGCTTGGTCTTAGCGCTAGGGGATACGCAGTATTTT NA 15 NA TRBJ2-3 TRBV5-1
CASSSSGRIGDEQFF TGTGCCAGTAGTTCCAGCGGGAGGATCGGCGATGAGCAGTTCTTC TRBD2 15 NA TRBJ2-1 TRBV19
CASSQDLREQFF TGCGCCAGCAGCCAAGATCTAAGAGAGCAGTTCTTC NA 12 few TRBJ2-1 TRBV4-3
CASSFSASYGYTF TGTGCCAGCAGCTTCTCCGCGAGCTATGGCTACACCTTC NA 13 NA TRBJ1-2 TRBV11-3
CATNPGELGNYGYTF TGTGCCACCAACCCAGGGGAGCTAGGGAACTATGGCTACACCTTC NA 15 NA TRBJ1-2 TRBV25-1
CASSRRTGNGNTIYF TGTGCCAGTAGTCGCCGGACAGGGAATGGAAACACCATATATTTT TRBD1 15 NA TRBJ1-3 TRBV19
CASTTTGRRYTF TGTGCCAGCACCACGACAGGTCGGCGCTACACCTTC NA 12 NA TRBJ1-2 TRBV6-5
CASRTTGQLLGYTF TGCGCCAGCAGGACAACGGGACAGCTATTAGGCTACACCTTC TRBD1 14 NA TRBJ1-2 TRBV5-1
CASSPGLALRYEQYF TGTGCCAGCAGTCCTGGACTAGCTCTTCGCTACGAGCAGTACTTC TRBD2 15 NA TRBJ2-7 TRBV27
CATVLAGETDTQYF TGTGCCACCGTACTAGCGGGAGAAACAGATACGCAGTATTTT TRBD2 14 NA TRBJ2-3 TRBV5-6
CASSTGTTYNEQFF TGTGCCAGTAGCACCGGGACTACTTACAATGAGCAGTTCTTC TRBD2 14 NA TRBJ2-1 TRBV19
CATSRDLSGANVLTF TGTGCCACCAGCAGAGACCTTTCTGGGGCCAACGTCCTGACTTTC NA 15 NA TRBJ2-6 TRBV15
CASSLSLGLGQDTQYF TGTGCCAGCAGTTTAAGTTTGGGACTAGGCCAAGATACGCAGTATTTT TRBD2 16 NA TRBJ2-3 TRBV27
CASSPTSGRALIRGEQFF TGTGCCAGCAGCCCGACTAGCGGGAGGGCTCTGATACGCGGTGAGCAGTTCTTC TRBD2 18 NA TRBJ2-1 TRBV7-2
CATSFQRGGSEQYF TGTGCCACCAGCTTCCAGCGGGGGGGCTCCGAGCAGTACTTC TRBD2 14 NA TRBJ2-7 TRBV15
CASSLGPGTGYHEQFF TGTGCCAGCAGCTTGGGGCCCGGGACAGGGTACCATGAGCAGTTCTTC TRBD1 16 NA TRBJ2-1 TRBV5-6
CASSVDPTGEQYF TGTGCCAGCAGCGTAGACCCTACAGGGGAGCAGTACTTC NA 13 NA TRBJ2-7 TRBV9
CASSLSGTEAFF TGTGCCAGCAGCTTATCGGGGACTGAAGCTTTCTTT NA 12 NA TRBJ1-1 TRBV11-3
CASSLGGQINTEAFF TGTGCCAGCAGCTTGGGGGGACAGATCAACACTGAAGCTTTCTTT TRBD1 15 NA TRBJ1-1 TRBV7-8
CASKEQGVTYGYTF TGTGCCAGTAAGGAACAGGGGGTAACTTATGGCTACACCTTC TRBD1 14 NA TRBJ1-2 TRBV19
CASRGADDGTYEQYF TGCGCCAGCAGGGGGGCCGACGACGGGACCTACGAGCAGTACTTC NA 15 NA TRBJ2-7 TRBV5-1
CASSQGTGIAINGYTF TGTGCCAGCAGCCAAGGGACAGGCATTGCCATCAATGGCTACACCTTC TRBD1 16 NA TRBJ1-2 TRBV7-2
CASSLEGGGNQPQHF TGTGCCAGCAGCTTAGAAGGGGGGGGCAATCAGCCCCAGCATTTT NA 15 NA TRBJ1-5 TRBV7-9
CASKPTTGGSYNEQFF TGTGCCAGCAAACCAACTACAGGGGGGTCCTACAATGAGCAGTTCTTC TRBD1 16 NA TRBJ2-1 TRBV4-2
CASRSQTGGNTEAFF TGTGCCAGCAGATCGCAGACAGGGGGGAACACTGAAGCTTTCTTT TRBD1 15 NA TRBJ1-1 TRBV2
CASSQWGPGTDTQYF TGTGCCAGCAGCCAATGGGGCCCCGGCACAGATACGCAGTATTTT NA 15 NA TRBJ2-3 TRBV14
CASSLSGRFSSHEQYF TGCGCCAGCAGCCTTAGCGGGAGGTTTTCCTCCCACGAGCAGTACTTC TRBD2 16 NA TRBJ2-7 TRBV5-1
CASSRAYEQYF TGTGCCAGCAGTCGCGCCTACGAGCAGTACTTC NA 11 NA TRBJ2-7 TRBV6-6
CASSAASGFLNEQFF TGTGCCAGCAGTGCGGCTAGCGGGTTTCTCAATGAGCAGTTCTTC TRBD2 15 NA TRBJ2-1 TRBV2
CASSLYGINQPQHF TGTGCCAGCAGCTTGTATGGCATCAATCAGCCCCAGCATTTT NA 14 few TRBJ1-5 TRBV5-8
CASSSGTSGRAWRETQYF TGTGCCAGCAGCTCCGGGACTAGCGGGAGGGCCTGGCGTGAGACCCAGTACTTC TRBD2 18 NA TRBJ2-5 TRBV5-5
CASSPSGWVEYGYTF TGTGCCAGCAGCCCCTCAGGGTGGGTCGAATATGGCTACACCTTC NA 15 NA TRBJ1-2 TRBV9
CASSLTSTVGSNQPQHF TGTGCCAGCAGTCTGACCTCGACAGTTGGAAGCAATCAGCCCCAGCATTTT NA 17 NA TRBJ1-5 TRBV7-8
CTSSGGDSNQPQHF TGTACCAGTTCGGGCGGGGATAGCAATCAGCCCCAGCATTTT NA 14 NA TRBJ1-5 TRBV19
CASSLMAHQETQYF TGCGCCAGCAGCTTAATGGCACACCAAGAGACCCAGTACTTC NA 14 NA TRBJ2-5 TRBV5-1
CASSLAWGGVAQQYF TGTGCCAGCAGCTTAGCTTGGGGGGGGGTAGCACAGCAGTATTTT TRBD2 15 NA TRBJ2-3 TRBV7-2
CASSQYSGNTIYF TGTGCCAGCAGCCAGTACTCTGGAAACACCATATATTTT NA 13 NA TRBJ1-3 TRBV14
CASSPQPMNTEAFF TGCGCCAGCAGCCCACAGCCTATGAACACTGAAGCTTTCTTT NA 14 NA TRBJ1-1 TRBV5-1
CASSVDSGRDEQYF TGTGCCAGCAGCGTAGACAGCGGGAGGGACGAGCAGTACTTC TRBD2 14 NA TRBJ2-7 TRBV9
CSVWATDEKLFF TGCAGCGTATGGGCCACGGATGAAAAACTGTTTTTT NA 12 once TRBJ1-4 TRBV29-1
CAASRAKGSGPTDTQYF TGTGCCGCCAGCAGAGCTAAGGGTAGCGGGCCCACAGATACGCAGTATTTT TRBD2 17 once TRBJ2-3 TRBV15
CASSYVGRDNGYTF TGTGCCAGCAGTTATGTAGGCAGGGATAATGGCTACACCTTC NA 14 NA TRBJ1-2 TRBV6-5
CASSSGGANVLTF TGTGCCAGCAGTTCGGGGGGGGCCAACGTCCTGACTTTC NA 13 NA TRBJ2-6 TRBV6-5
CASSATRTGDTGELFF TGTGCCAGCAGCGCCACACGGACAGGGGACACCGGGGAGCTGTTTTTT TRBD1 16 NA TRBJ2-2 TRBV13
CASSLDRDQAQYF TGTGCCAGCAGCTTAGACAGGGATCAAGCCCAGTACTTC TRBD1 13 once TRBJ2-5 TRBV5-4
CASSSYRGREKLFF TGCGCCAGCAGCTCATACAGGGGGCGGGAAAAACTGTTTTTT TRBD1 14 NA TRBJ1-4 TRBV5-1
CASSQDTEGETQYF TGCGCCAGCAGCCAAGATACGGAGGGAGAGACCCAGTACTTC NA 14 NA TRBJ2-5 TRBV4-3
CASSSSGPVQSFF TGTGCCAGCAGTTCTTCAGGGCCGGTTCAATCTTTCTTT NA 13 NA TRBJ1-1 TRBV6-5
CASRKGGSGANVLTF TGTGCCAGCAGGAAAGGGGGTTCTGGGGCCAACGTCCTGACTTTC NA 15 NA TRBJ2-6 TRBV14
CASNRDKNMNTEAFF TGTGCCAGCAACCGGGACAAAAACATGAACACTGAAGCTTTCTTT NA 15 few TRBJ1-1 TRBV19
CASSAQAGEGGNEQFF TGTGCCAGCAGTGCTCAAGCGGGAGAGGGTGGAAATGAGCAGTTCTTC TRBD2 16 NA TRBJ2-1 TRBV6-4
CASSSPGPRGETQYF TGTGCCAGCAGCTCCCCGGGCCCTAGAGGGGAGACCCAGTACTTC NA 15 NA TRBJ2-5 TRBV11-2
CASSASQGVGGYTF TGTGCCAGCAGCGCAAGCCAGGGGGTTGGTGGCTACACCTTC TRBD1 14 NA TRBJ1-2 TRBV7-2